Following are 28 T cell receptor beta chains from one sample sequenced in a study of blood T cell repertoires in COVID-19. Sequenced by immunoSEQ multiplex PCR; TCRdb stores in-frame clones only, minus some. The repertoire holds fewer than 250,000 clones, 83% seen once, with around 3.5% in the top ten. The specimen sequenced was PBMCs or T cells enriched from blood (not recorded which). The receptors were sampled from a middle-aged woman who had been exposed to COVID-19.

The genes are TRBV4-1 and TRBJ1-2, with D hard to call. CDR3 size: 15 residues. Per the germline V gene, CDR1 is MGHRA and CDR2 is YSYEKL. The V end was cut by 2 bases, the J end by 0 bases, with 10 bases between. The CDR3 region has the DNA TGCGCCAGCAGCCAATCTCAGGAGGCTAACTATGGCTACACCTTC. Residues: CASSQSQEANYGYTF.

This chain links TRBV2 with TRBJ1-1, with TRBD1 matching over 7 bases. Germline CDR1 SNHLY, CDR2 FYNNEI. V gave up 8 bases and J gave up 5 bases; unmatched junction bases: 14. This CDR3 contains 15 residues. CDR3 sequence (DNA): TGTGCCAGCCTTCGGATGGTAGGGGGCGGAACTGAAGCTTTCTTT. It yields the protein CASLRMVGGGTEAFF.

This sequence joins TRBV28 and TRBJ1-4, with TRBD1 matching over 12 bases. Germline CDR1 and CDR2: MDHEN and SYDVKM. J lost 3 bases, V lost 5 bases, and 4 bases had no gene match. The CDR3 consists of 16 residues. The CDR3 DNA is TGTGCCAGCAGTACGGGACAGGGGGCGGCTAATGAAAAACTGTTTTTT. Its translation: CASSTGQGAANEKLFF. The whole variable domain, remainder taken from reference TRBV28 and TRBJ1-4, is DVKVTQSSRYLVKRTGEKVFLECVQDMDHENMFWYRQDPGLGLRLIYFSYDVKMKEKGDIPEGYSVSREKKERFSLILESASTNQTSMYLCASSTGQGAANEKLFFGSGTQLSVL.

There are many counts of this clone. J is TRBJ2-7 and V is TRBV9; tentative D call: TRBD1 (6 bases). Deletions cut 4 bases from V and 3 bases from J, with 11 bases between. The CDR3 runs 13 residues. Germline V CDR1 and CDR2: SGDLS, YYNGEE. The CDR3 nucleotides read TGTGCCAGCAGCTTCCAGACAGGCTACGAGCAGTACTTC. This encodes CASSFQTGYEQYF.

The chain uses TRBV24-1 and TRBJ2-1; tentative D call: TRBD1 (6 bases). Trimming left V 9 bases short and J 6 bases short, with 17 bases between. Germline CDR1 and CDR2: KGHDR and SFDVKD. This CDR3 comprises 14 residues. Here the CDR3 reads CATPADRPPNEQFF. CDR3 nucleotide sequence: TGTGCCACCCCGGCGGACAGACCCCCCAATGAGCAGTTCTTC.

The genes are TRBV12-5 and TRBJ1-1, with D tentatively TRBD1 (5 bases). Germline V gives CDR1 LGHNT, CDR2 FRNRAP. This CDR3 is 16 amino acids long. Trimming left V 0 bases short and J 4 bases short, with 15 bases between. The CDR3 here is CASGLVTGGLGTEAFF. CDR3 coding DNA: TGTGCTAGTGGTTTGGTAACTGGGGGGTTGGGCACTGAAGCTTTCTTT.

The V call is TRBV19, the J call TRBJ2-7, with TRBD2 identical over 8 bases. Germline trimming cut 4 bases from V and 4 bases from J; bases unmatched to any gene: 6. Per the germline V gene, CDR1 is LNHDA and CDR2 is SQIVND (reference sequence). The CDR3 spans 14 residues. The CDR3 protein is CASSTTGGRYEQYF. DNA for the CDR3: TGTGCCAGTAGTACGACGGGGGGGCGGTACGAGCAGTACTTC.

This sequence joins TRBV7-2 and TRBJ1-2; D gene ambiguous. This CDR3 has 14 residues. CDR1 and CDR2 (germline): SGHTA, FQGNSA. Trimming took 2 bases from V and 3 from J, leaving 10 bases between them. CDR3 nucleotides: TGTGCCAGCAGCTTACGGGTCATAGACTATGGCTACACCTTC. Translated, it gives CASSLRVIDYGYTF.

CDR3: CASSQTGGSSPLHF. The CDR3 DNA reads TGTGCCAGCAGTCAGACAGGGGGAAGTTCACCCCTCCACTTT. The genes are TRBV14 and TRBJ1-6, with TRBD1 matching over 9 bases. Germline CDR1 SGHDN, CDR2 FVKESK. This CDR3 spans 14 amino acids. After removal of 6 bases from V and 9 bases from J, the junction contained 6 bases not matched to a gene.

This chain joins TRBV6-5 and TRBJ1-5; D remains ambiguous. In germline, CDR1 is MNHEY, CDR2 SVGAGI. Trimming took 5 bases from V and 3 from J, leaving 8 bases between them. The CDR3 runs 13 residues. CDR3 DNA: TGTGCCAGCAGTCAAACTTTCAATCAGCCCCAGCATTTT. Translation: CASSQTFNQPQHF.

The chain joins TRBV15 to TRBJ1-2; 8 nucleotides line up with TRBD1. This CDR3 region has 12 residues. Trimming cost V 5 bases and J 5 bases; bases outside gene matches: 1. The germline gives CDR1 LNHNV, CDR2 YYDKDF (reference sequence). CDR3 DNA sequence: TGTGCCACCAGCTGGACAGGGTATGGCTACACCTTC. Amino acid sequence: CATSWTGYGYTF. The full variable domain, rest sourced from reference TRBV15 and TRBJ1-2, is DAMVIQNPRYQVTQFGKPVTLSCSQTLNHNVMYWYQQKSSQAPKLLFHYYDKDFNNEADTPDNFQSRRPNTSFCFLDIRSPGLGDTAMYLCATSWTGYGYTFGSGTRLTVV.

The table lists this clone with a count of one. A clone one base away is much larger, so this may be a read error. The J gene is TRBJ2-2, the V gene TRBV7-3; 7 bases align to TRBD1. CDR1 is SGHTA, CDR2 FQGTGA, per germline. With 2 bases clipped from V and 0 bases from J, the junction kept 0 bases outside the gene matches. The CDR3 sequence is 15 residues long. CDR3 residues: CASSLQGANTGELFF. CDR3 nucleotides: TGTGCCAGCAGCTTACAGGGGGCGAACACCGGGGAGCTGTTTTTT.

This clone has a single count. This chain connects TRBV7-3 to TRBJ1-6; possibly TRBD1 for D (6 bases). V dropped 2 bases and J dropped 3 bases, with 8 bases sitting between them. The CDR3 loop spans 15 amino acids. Germline loops: CDR1 SGHTA, CDR2 FQGTGA. CDR3 DNA sequence: TGTGCCAGCAGCTTAGGGGGCCTCTATAATTCACCCCTCCACTTT. Protein: CASSLGGLYNSPLHF.

The count of this clone is one. The rearrangement joins TRBV7-9 to TRBJ2-5; 12 bases map to TRBD2. Germline trimming cut 5 bases from V and 4 bases from J; bases unmatched to any gene: 5. The CDR3 consists of 15 residues. The germline V gene has CDR1 SEHNR and CDR2 FQNEAQ (reference sequence). This chain's CDR3 is CASSPGLAGRETQYF. The CDR3 DNA is TGTGCCAGCAGCCCTGGACTAGCGGGGAGAGAGACCCAGTACTTC.

The chain recombines TRBV7-9 with TRBJ2-7, with a tentative D call TRBD1 (6 bases). V shed 5 bases and J shed 5 bases, with 22 bases lying between them. CDR3 length: 16 amino acids. The germline V gene has CDR1 SEHNR and CDR2 FQNEAQ (reference sequence). CDR3 sequence reads: CASSPGQSPREHEQYF. CDR3 in DNA: TGTGCCAGCAGCCCCGGACAGAGTCCTAGGGAACACGAGCAGTACTTC.

The chain joins TRBV2 to TRBJ2-7; TRBD2 matches at 7 bases. This CDR3 has 16 amino acids. The ends lost 4 bases at V and 3 bases at J; junction bases unmatched: 12. Germline CDR1 and CDR2: SNHLY and FYNNEI. The CDR3 DNA reads as TGTGCCAGCAGTGTTTCCCACTGGGGAGGGGACTACGAGCAGTACTTC. Protein: CASSVSHWGGDYEQYF.

The chain joins TRBV5-4 to TRBJ1-1; D remains ambiguous. Germline V gives CDR1 SGHNT, CDR2 YYREEE (reference sequence). Trimming cost V 5 bases and J 0 bases, with 20 bases left between them. This CDR3 comprises 17 residues. CDR3 bases: TGTGCCAGCAGTCTTTTTGGAGGACGAGCGTTGAACACTGAAGCTTTCTTT. Amino acid sequence: CASSLFGGRALNTEAFF.

CDR3 in DNA: TGTGCCAGCAGGGAGATTGGCGGGGTTACTGAAGCTTTCTTT. It codes for CASREIGGVTEAFF. The chain joins TRBV25-1 to TRBJ1-1; no clear D. This CDR3 region has 14 residues. Germline V CDR1 and CDR2: MGHDK, SYGVNS. Deletions cut 6 bases from V and 5 bases from J, with 16 bases between.

This clone was counted a few times. The genes are TRBV7-2 and TRBJ1-2, with D hard to call. In germline, CDR1 is SGHTA, CDR2 FQGNSA. V dropped 2 bases and J dropped 6 bases, with 10 bases sitting between them. This CDR3 contains 13 residues. CDR3 DNA sequence: TGTGCCAGCAGCTTACGAACAGCCGATGGCTACACCTTC. As protein: CASSLRTADGYTF. The whole variable domain, remainder taken from reference TRBV7-2 and TRBJ1-2, is GAGVSQSPSNKVTEKGKDVELRCDPISGHTALYWYRQSLGQGLEFLIYFQGNSAPDKSGLPSDRFSAERTGGSVSTLTIQRTQQEDSAVYLCASSLRTADGYTFGSGTRLTVV.

This clone turned up a few times. The chain links TRBV18 to TRBJ1-1; 9 bases match TRBD1. V lost 4 bases and J lost 11; bases outside the gene matches: 2. The CDR3 sequence is 11 residues long. Looked up from germline, CDR1 is KGHSH and CDR2 is LQKENI. CDR3 in amino acids: CASSLQGAAFF. The CDR3 nucleotides read TGTGCCAGCTCACTACAGGGGGCCGCTTTCTTT.

Ten or more counts support this clone. The CDR3 protein is CASSLHGQGEADTQYF. CDR3 coding DNA: TGTGCCAGCAGCTTACACGGCCAGGGCGAGGCAGATACGCAGTATTTT. The gene calls are TRBV7-2 and TRBJ2-3; maybe TRBD1 (5 bases). Germline CDR1 SGHTA, CDR2 FQGNSA. Trimming left V 2 bases short and J 4 bases short, with 16 bases between. The CDR3 extends over 16 amino acids.

The chain combines TRBV7-9 with TRBJ1-1; D gene unclear. The V gene's germline CDR1 is SEHNR and CDR2 FQNEAQ (reference sequence). Trimming removed 5 bases from V and 8 bases from J, with 15 bases in between. This CDR3 is 13 amino acids long. This chain's CDR3 is CASSPTQPTEAFF. The CDR3 coding sequence is TGTGCCAGCAGCCCCACTCAACCTACCGAAGCTTTCTTT.

This clone was recorded a few times. The chain carries TRBV7-9 and TRBJ2-1; a possible D gene is TRBD2 (6 bases). V dropped 7 bases and J dropped 0 bases, with 13 bases sitting between them. Germline V CDR1 and CDR2: SEHNR, FQNEAQ (reference sequence). The CDR3 covers 15 residues. The CDR3 loop reads CASMRGLDSYNEQFF. In DNA form, the CDR3 reads TGTGCCAGCATGCGGGGACTCGACTCCTACAATGAGCAGTTCTTC.

The chain combines TRBV2 with TRBJ2-5, with 11 bases lining up with TRBD2. CDR1 and CDR2 from the germline V gene are SNHLY and FYNNEI. V trimming: 6 bases; J trimming: 9 bases; junction bases outside the gene matches: 12. The length of the CDR3 is 15 residues. CDR3 DNA sequence: TGTGCCAGCAGAGTAACGACTAGCGGGGCGGCTTCCCAGTACTTC. Translated: CASRVTTSGAASQYF.

The chain joins TRBV4-1 to TRBJ2-7; 11 bases map to TRBD2. This CDR3 region has 13 residues. V lost 5 bases and J lost 3; bases outside the gene matches: 0. CDR1 is MGHRA and CDR2 is YSYEKL in the germline V gene. CDR3: CASSGTSGYEQYF. In nucleotides, the CDR3 is TGCGCCAGCAGCGGGACTAGCGGCTACGAGCAGTACTTC.

The chain recombines TRBV19 with TRBJ2-2; 7 bases agree with TRBD1. Germline assignment: CDR1 LNHDA and CDR2 SQIVND (reference sequence). Unmatched junction bases numbered 8, after V lost 3 bases and J lost 4 bases. CDR3 length equals 16 residues. CDR3 region: CASSMVTGAGTGELFF. The CDR3 DNA follows: TGTGCCAGTAGTATGGTCACAGGGGCCGGCACCGGGGAGCTGTTTTTT.

The V gene is TRBV19, the J gene TRBJ1-5; no definite D call. There are 17 residues in the CDR3. V lost 6 bases to trimming and J lost 3 bases, with 21 bases between them. Germline V lookup: CDR1 LNHDA, CDR2 SQIVND (reference sequence). The CDR3, as DNA: TGTGCCAGTAGCCCTAGACGCGACCCTTCGAACAATCAGCCCCAGCATTTT. Translated, it gives CASSPRRDPSNNQPQHF.

The chain employs TRBV7-9 and TRBJ1-5; D uncertain. Trimming shortened V by 4 bases and J by 9 bases, and 10 bases separated the two germline ends. This CDR3 region has 12 residues. Germline CDR1 and CDR2: SEHNR and FQNEAQ (reference sequence). CDR3 loop: CASSSRAGPQHF. The CDR3 coding sequence is TGTGCCAGCAGCTCGAGGGCAGGGCCCCAGCATTTT.